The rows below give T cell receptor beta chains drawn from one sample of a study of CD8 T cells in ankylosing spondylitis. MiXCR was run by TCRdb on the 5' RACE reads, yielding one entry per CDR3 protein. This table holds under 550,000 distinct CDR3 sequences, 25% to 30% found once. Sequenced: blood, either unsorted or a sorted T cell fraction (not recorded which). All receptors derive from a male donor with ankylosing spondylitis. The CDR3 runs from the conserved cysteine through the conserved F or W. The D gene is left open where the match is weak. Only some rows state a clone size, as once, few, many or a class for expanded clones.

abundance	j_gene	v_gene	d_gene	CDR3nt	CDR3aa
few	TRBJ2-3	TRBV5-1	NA	TGCGCCAGCAGGGAAGGGGGCACAGATACGCAGTATTTT	CASREGGTDTQYF
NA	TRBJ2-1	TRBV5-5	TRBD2	TGTGCCAGCAGCTTGTTACTAGCGGGAGTTGATGAGCAGTTCTTC	CASSLLLAGVDEQFF
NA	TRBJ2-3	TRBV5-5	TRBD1	TGTGCCAGCAGCTTGGGAGGGGGCTCAGATACGCAGTATTTT	CASSLGGGSDTQYF
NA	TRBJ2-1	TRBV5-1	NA	TGCGCCAGCAGCTTGGCCAGGGTCAGGAATGAGCAGTTCTTC	CASSLARVRNEQFF
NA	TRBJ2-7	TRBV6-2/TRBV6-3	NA	TGTGCCAGCAGAGGGACCGGTACCTACGAGCAGTACTTC	CASRGTGTYEQYF
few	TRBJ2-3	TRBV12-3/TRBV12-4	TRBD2	TGTGCCAGCAGATCCCGGGAGGCCGAGAGCACAGATACGCAGTATTTT	CASRSREAESTDTQYF
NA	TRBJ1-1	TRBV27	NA	TGTGCCAGCAGCCCCGGGAGGTCCAGCGGAGACACTGAAGCTTTCTTT	CASSPGRSSGDTEAFF
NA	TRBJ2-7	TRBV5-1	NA	TGCGCCAGGCGATCATTCTACGAGCAGTACTTC	CARRSFYEQYF
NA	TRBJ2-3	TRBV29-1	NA	TGCAGCGTTGCCCGGGCCACTTCCACGCAGTATTTT	CSVARATSTQYF
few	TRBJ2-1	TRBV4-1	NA	TGCGCCAGTTCGCCGGGGACCCAGTACAATGAGCAGTTCTTC	CASSPGTQYNEQFF
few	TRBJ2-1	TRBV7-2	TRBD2	TGTGCCAGTAATAGCGGGAGGAACTACAATGAGCAGTTCTTC	CASNSGRNYNEQFF
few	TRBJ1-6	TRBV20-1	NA	TGCACCCCCCTCGGGCAGAGCTCCTATAATTCACCCCTCCACTTT	CTPLGQSSYNSPLHF
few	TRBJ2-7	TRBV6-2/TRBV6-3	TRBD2	TGTGCCAGCAGTCCCCTCTCAGGGAGGGGTTACTACGAGCAGTACTTC	CASSPLSGRGYYEQYF
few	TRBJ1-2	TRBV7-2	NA	TGTGCCAGCAGCTCCCGTTCCAGTGGCGGATTGGGAGGCTACACCTTC	CASSSRSSGGLGGYTF
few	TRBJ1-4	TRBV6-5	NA	TGTGCCAGCAGTTACGCAGGAGTGGGTGAAAAACTGTTTTTT	CASSYAGVGEKLFF